Shown below are 14 T cell receptor beta chains from a single sample sequenced in a study of regulatory T cells in long-lasting Graves disease. Construction of the TCR beta libraries employed iRepertoire HTBI primers in conjunction with Arm-PCR of CDR3 regions. In TCRdb, the multiplex PCR reads were re-called with MiXCR into one record per CDR3 protein. This table has hundreds of thousands of distinct CDR3 sequences, 16% appearing once. Time point: newly diagnosed GD, antithyroid drugs for less than 3 months. With RNA extracted from PBMCs as input, the TCR library was made. The sample was also linked to a second study, of T cells in Graves' hyperthyroidism and ophthalmopathy.

The input for sequencing was peripheral blood mononuclear cells (PBMCs), taken at new diagnosis, from a patient treated with antithyroid drugs. These receptors originate from a woman in her twenties or thirties with Graves disease.

The V gene is TRBV7-9, the J gene TRBJ2-3; the match to TRBD2 covers 10 bases. The CDR3 extends over 18 amino acids. The germline CDR1 and CDR2 sequences are SEHNR and FQNEAQ (reference sequence). V dropped 3 bases and J dropped 4; count of bases not matched to a gene: 13. CDR3 coding DNA: TGTGCCAGCAGCTTCATTCGCTCTAGCGGGAGTTGGTCAGATACGCAGTATTTT. Its protein product is CASSFIRSSGSWSDTQYF.

V gene TRBV11-2 combines with J gene TRBJ2-2; 10 bases are shared with TRBD2. This CDR3 has 17 residues. The J segment lost 3 bases and the V segment lost 0 bases, leaving 4 bases of the junction unmatched. Germline lookup yields CDR1 SGHAT and CDR2 FQNNGV. CDR3 amino acids: CASSLERTSGYTGELFF. The CDR3 region has the DNA TGTGCCAGCAGCTTAGAGAGGACTAGCGGATACACCGGGGAGCTGTTTTTT.

This clonotype has only a few counts. The chain combines TRBV20-1 with TRBJ1-5; D gene ambiguous. CDR1 DFQATT and CDR2 SNEGSKA come from the germline V gene (reference sequence). Trimming cost V 0 bases and J 2 bases, with 17 bases left between them. The CDR3 spans 17 residues. The CDR3 protein is CSARDKVWATGNQPQHF. The CDR3, as DNA: TGCAGTGCTAGAGATAAGGTGTGGGCGACCGGCAATCAGCCCCAGCATTTT.

The chain recombines TRBV20-1 with TRBJ1-5; weak D call: TRBD1 (5 bases). This CDR3 contains 17 residues. The V gene lost 6 bases and the J gene lost 5 bases, with 26 bases spanning the gap. The germline CDR1 and CDR2 sequences are DFQATT and SNEGSKA (reference sequence). The CDR3 DNA reads TGCAGTGCCCTGGGGCCACAATTCGCTTCGCCGCATCAGCCCCAGCATTTT. Encoded protein: CSALGPQFASPHQPQHF.

The sample holds many counts of this clonotype. The genes are TRBV12-3 or TRBV12-4 and TRBJ2-3, with TRBD2 identical over 10 bases. This CDR3 contains 14 residues. V trimming: 7 bases; J trimming: 4 bases; junction bases outside the gene matches: 5. This chain's CDR3 is CASTRLAGADTQYF. The CDR3 DNA follows: TGTGCCAGCACTCGGCTAGCGGGGGCAGATACGCAGTATTTT.

The chain carries TRBV3-1 and TRBJ2-1, with a tentative D call TRBD1 (6 bases). V was shortened by 0 bases and J by 3 bases, with 15 bases between the two germline ends. CDR3 length: 17 residues. Germline CDR1 is LGHDT and CDR2 is YNNKEL (reference sequence). CDR3 sequence: CASSQDIGRGVYNEQFF. In nucleotides, the CDR3 is TGTGCCAGCAGCCAAGATATAGGCAGGGGAGTCTACAATGAGCAGTTCTTC.

This clonotype came up many times. This chain uses TRBV7-2 with TRBJ2-7; 7 positions agree with TRBD1. CDR1 and CDR2 (germline): SGHTA, FQGNSA. The V segment lost 5 bases and the J segment 3 bases; nucleotides outside the gene matches: 7. The CDR3 loop spans 14 amino acids. DNA for the CDR3: TGTGCCAGCAGCCCTGCTGGGACAGTCTACGAGCAGTACTTC. This sequence encodes CASSPAGTVYEQYF.

Many counts were recorded for this clonotype. A read error may account for a junction end that differs from germline. The rearrangement uses TRBV5-1 and TRBJ2-1; D unresolved. The V gene's germline CDR1 is SGHRS and CDR2 YFSETQ. The CDR3 extends over 11 amino acids. CDR3 region: CASRAYSEQFF. CDR3 DNA: TGCGCCAGCAGGGCGTACAGTGAGCAGTTCTTC.

This clonotype was found a few times. V is TRBV29-1 and J is TRBJ2-3; 8 positions match TRBD1. After removal of 7 bases from V and 3 bases from J, the junction contained 9 bases not matched to a gene. CDR3 length: 14 residues. Germline lookup yields CDR1 SQVTM and CDR2 ANQGSEA. The CDR3 sequence is CSGGQGHTTDTQYF. The CDR3 DNA sequence: TGCAGCGGAGGACAGGGCCACACAACAGATACGCAGTATTTT.

This clonotype was recorded at least ten times. The chain employs TRBV7-2 and TRBJ1-2; D is ambiguous. The CDR3 sequence is 13 residues long. V was pared by 5 bases and J by 4 bases, with 11 bases between. Germline values: CDR1 SGHTA, CDR2 FQGNSA. CDR3 sequence reads: CASSGSRPYGYTF. CDR3 bases: TGTGCCAGCAGCGGATCCCGACCCTATGGCTACACCTTC.

The chain uses TRBV7-9 and TRBJ2-1, with D unclear. CDR1 and CDR2 (germline): SEHNR, FQNEAQ (reference sequence). This CDR3 comprises 13 residues. V lost 3 bases and J lost 6, with 9 bases in between. Here the CDR3 reads CASSLKSSNEQFF. In DNA form, the CDR3 reads TGTGCCAGCAGCTTGAAAAGCTCCAATGAGCAGTTCTTC.

The DNA of the CDR3 is TGCGCCAGCAGTGAGGAGGGGAAAGTCACTGAAGCTTTCTTT. It translates to CASSEEGKVTEAFF. The rearrangement links TRBV10-1 to TRBJ1-1, with D maybe TRBD1 (5 bases). Germline V gives CDR1 WNHNN, CDR2 SYGVQD (reference sequence). V was pared by 2 bases and J by 4 bases, with 11 bases between. The CDR3 runs to 14 residues.

The table lists this clonotype with many counts. The chain employs TRBV18 and TRBJ1-1; unclear D gene. The germline V gene has CDR1 KGHSH and CDR2 LQKENI. This CDR3 is built from 13 residues. Trimming shortened V by 0 bases and J by 2 bases, and 4 bases separated the two germline ends. CDR3 loop: CASSPPRNTEAFF. For the CDR3, the DNA is TGTGCCAGCTCACCACCCCGAAACACTGAAGCTTTCTTT.

The CDR3 sequence is CASSLAGPSEQYF. The CDR3 coding sequence is TGTGCCAGCAGTCTAGCGGGACCCAGCGAGCAGTACTTC. The V and J genes are TRBV7-6 and TRBJ2-7; TRBD2 matches 9 bases. This CDR3 contains 13 residues. J gave up 6 bases and V 6 bases, and 6 bases lay outside the gene matches. Germline CDR1 and CDR2: SGHVS and FNYEAQ.